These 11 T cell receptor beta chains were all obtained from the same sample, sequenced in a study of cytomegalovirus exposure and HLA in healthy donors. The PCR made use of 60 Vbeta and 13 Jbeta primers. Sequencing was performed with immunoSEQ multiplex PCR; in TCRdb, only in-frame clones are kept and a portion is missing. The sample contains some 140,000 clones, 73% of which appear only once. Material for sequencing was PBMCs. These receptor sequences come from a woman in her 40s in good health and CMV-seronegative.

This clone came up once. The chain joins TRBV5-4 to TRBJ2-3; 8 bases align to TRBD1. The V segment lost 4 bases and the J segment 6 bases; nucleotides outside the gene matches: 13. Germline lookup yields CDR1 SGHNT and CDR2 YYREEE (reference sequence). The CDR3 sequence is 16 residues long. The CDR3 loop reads CASSPQGAGRGDTQYF. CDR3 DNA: TGTGCCAGCAGCCCTCAGGGGGCGGGAAGGGGGGATACGCAGTATTTT. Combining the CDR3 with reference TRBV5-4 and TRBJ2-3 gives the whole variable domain ETGVTQSPTHLIKTRGQQVTLRCSSQSGHNTVSWYQQALGQGPQFIFQYYREEENGRGNFPPRFSGLQFPNYSSELNVNALELDDSALYLCASSPQGAGRGDTQYFGPGTRLTVL.

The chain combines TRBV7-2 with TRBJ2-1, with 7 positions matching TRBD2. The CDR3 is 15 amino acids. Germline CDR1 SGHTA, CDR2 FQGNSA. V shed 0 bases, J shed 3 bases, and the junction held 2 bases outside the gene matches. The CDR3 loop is CASSLARTSYNEQFF. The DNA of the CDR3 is TGTGCCAGCAGCTTAGCCCGGACTAGCTACAATGAGCAGTTCTTC.

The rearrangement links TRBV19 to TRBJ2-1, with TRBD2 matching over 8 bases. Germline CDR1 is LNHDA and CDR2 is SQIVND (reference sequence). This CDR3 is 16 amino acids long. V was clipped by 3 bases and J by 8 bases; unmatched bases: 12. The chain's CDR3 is CASSMTPGLVGYEQFF. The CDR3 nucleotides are TGTGCCAGTAGTATGACCCCGGGACTAGTTGGCTATGAGCAGTTCTTC.

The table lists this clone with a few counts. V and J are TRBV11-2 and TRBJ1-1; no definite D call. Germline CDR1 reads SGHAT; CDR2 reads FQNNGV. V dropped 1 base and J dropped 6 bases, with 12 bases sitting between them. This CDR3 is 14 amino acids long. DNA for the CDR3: TGTGCCAGCAGCTTAGTCAGTAACCGGGCTGAAGCTTTCTTT. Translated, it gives CASSLVSNRAEAFF.

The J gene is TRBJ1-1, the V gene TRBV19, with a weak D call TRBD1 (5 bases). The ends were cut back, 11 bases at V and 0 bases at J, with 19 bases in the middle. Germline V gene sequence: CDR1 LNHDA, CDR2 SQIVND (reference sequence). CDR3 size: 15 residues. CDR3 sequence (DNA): TGTGCCTCCACCGGGAGGGGATTAATGAACACTGAAGCTTTCTTT. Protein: CASTGRGLMNTEAFF.

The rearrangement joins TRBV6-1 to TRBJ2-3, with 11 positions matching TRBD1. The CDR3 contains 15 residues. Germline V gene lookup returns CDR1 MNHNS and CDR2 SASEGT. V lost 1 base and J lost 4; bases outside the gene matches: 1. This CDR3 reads CASSEGGQGADTQYF. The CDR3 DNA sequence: TGTGCCAGCAGTGAAGGGGGACAGGGGGCAGATACGCAGTATTTT.

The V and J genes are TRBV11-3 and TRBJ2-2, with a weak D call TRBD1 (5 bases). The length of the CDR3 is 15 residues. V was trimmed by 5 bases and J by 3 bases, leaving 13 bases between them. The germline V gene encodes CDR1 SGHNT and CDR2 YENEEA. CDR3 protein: CASSHLRGDTGELFF. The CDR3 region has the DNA TGTGCCAGCAGCCATTTAAGGGGTGACACCGGGGAGCTGTTTTTT.

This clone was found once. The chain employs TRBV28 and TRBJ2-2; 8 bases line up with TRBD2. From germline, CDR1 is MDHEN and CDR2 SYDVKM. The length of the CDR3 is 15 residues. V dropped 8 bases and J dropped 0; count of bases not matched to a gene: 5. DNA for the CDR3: TGTGCCAGCTTAAACGGGGGGGCGAACACCGGGGAGCTGTTTTTT. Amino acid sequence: CASLNGGANTGELFF.

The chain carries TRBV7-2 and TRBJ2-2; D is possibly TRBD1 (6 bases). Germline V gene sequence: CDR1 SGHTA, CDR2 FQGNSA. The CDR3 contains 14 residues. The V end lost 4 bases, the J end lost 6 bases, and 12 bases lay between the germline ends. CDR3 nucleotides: TGTGCCAGCAGCTATACAGGGATAGCCGGGGAGCTGTTTTTT. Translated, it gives CASSYTGIAGELFF.

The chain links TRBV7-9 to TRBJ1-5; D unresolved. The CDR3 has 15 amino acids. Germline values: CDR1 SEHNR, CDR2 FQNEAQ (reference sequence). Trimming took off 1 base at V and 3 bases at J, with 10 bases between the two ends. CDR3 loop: CASSLESGVNQPQHF. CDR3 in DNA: TGTGCCAGCAGCTTAGAGTCGGGAGTCAATCAGCCCCAGCATTTT.

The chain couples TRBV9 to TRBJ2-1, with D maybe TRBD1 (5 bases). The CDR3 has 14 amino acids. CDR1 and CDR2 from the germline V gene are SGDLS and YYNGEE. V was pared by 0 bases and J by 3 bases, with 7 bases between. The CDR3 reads CASSVGDSYNEQFF. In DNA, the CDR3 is TGTGCCAGCAGCGTAGGAGACAGCTACAATGAGCAGTTCTTC.